This TCR beta chain emerged from a study of low-dose radiotherapy and immunotherapy resistance in tumors. CDR1 and CDR2 from the germline V gene are SGDLS and YYNGEE. This CDR3 is 14 amino acids long. Trimming took 0 bases from V and 6 from J, leaving 9 bases between them. As to time point: before trial treatment. Gene-specific TRAV and TRBV primers were used for first-strand cDNA, covering alpha and beta chains. Using a constant-region primer together with a V-primer adapter, TCRs were subjected to around 20 PCR cycles of amplification. TCRdb reprocessed the reads with MiXCR, giving one entry per CDR3 protein. In the table there are around 79,000 distinct CDR3 sequences, approximately 19% of which are singletons.

The sequence derives from a male donor with prostate cancer. Sequencing was performed on PBMCs, taken before treatment. The chain links TRBV9 to TRBJ2-2; D is perhaps TRBD2 (5 bases). The CDR3 spells CASSVVGVPGELFF. The CDR3 DNA follows: TGTGCCAGCAGCGTAGTCGGGGTCCCCGGGGAGCTGTTTTTT.